The source of this TCR beta chain is a study of blood T cell repertoires in COVID-19. Profiled with immunoSEQ multiplex PCR; TCRdb holds only in-frame clones, not every one. Among roughly 520,000 clones listed, 70% to 90% were seen once. Cohorts were based on clinical histories the participants reported. The CDR3 sequence is 15 residues long. Trimming shortened V by 2 bases and J by 0 bases, and 11 bases separated the two germline ends. Germline CDR1 reads SGHAT; CDR2 reads FQNNGV. The source of this sequence is a woman in her forties who had recovered from COVID-19. The sample was PBMCs or T cells enriched from blood (not recorded which). The genes are TRBV11-2 and TRBJ2-7; D is unclear. This chain's CDR3 is CASSLKEFISYEQYF. CDR3 nucleotide sequence: TGTGCCAGCAGCTTAAAGGAGTTCATCTCCTACGAGCAGTACTTC.